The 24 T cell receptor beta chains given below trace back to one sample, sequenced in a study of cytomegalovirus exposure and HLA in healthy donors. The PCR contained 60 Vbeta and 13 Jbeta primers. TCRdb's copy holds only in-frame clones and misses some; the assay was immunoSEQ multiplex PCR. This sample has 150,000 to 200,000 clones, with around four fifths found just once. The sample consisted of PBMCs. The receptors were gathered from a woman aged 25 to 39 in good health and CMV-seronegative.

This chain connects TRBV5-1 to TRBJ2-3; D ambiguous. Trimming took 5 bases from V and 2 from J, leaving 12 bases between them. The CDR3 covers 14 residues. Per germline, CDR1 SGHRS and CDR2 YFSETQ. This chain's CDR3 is CASSQLQVTDTQYF. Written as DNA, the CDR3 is TGCGCCAGCAGTCAACTCCAAGTCACAGATACGCAGTATTTT.

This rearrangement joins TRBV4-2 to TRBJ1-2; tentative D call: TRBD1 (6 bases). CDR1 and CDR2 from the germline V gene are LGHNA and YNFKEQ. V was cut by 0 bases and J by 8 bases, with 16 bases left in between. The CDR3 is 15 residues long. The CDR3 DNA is TGTGCCAGCAGCCAAGAGAGGATGGTGGGGACAGGCTACACCTTC. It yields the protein CASSQERMVGTGYTF.

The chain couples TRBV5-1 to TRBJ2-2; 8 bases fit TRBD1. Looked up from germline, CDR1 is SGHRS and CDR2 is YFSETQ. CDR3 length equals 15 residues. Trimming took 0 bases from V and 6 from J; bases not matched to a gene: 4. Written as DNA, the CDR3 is TGCGCCAGCAGCTTGGCGACAGGGGAGGCCGGGGAGCTGTTTTTT. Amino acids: CASSLATGEAGELFF.

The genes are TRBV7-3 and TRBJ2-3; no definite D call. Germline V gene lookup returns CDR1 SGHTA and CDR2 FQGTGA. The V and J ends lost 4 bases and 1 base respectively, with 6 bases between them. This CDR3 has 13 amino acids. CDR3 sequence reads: CASSSVRTDTQYF. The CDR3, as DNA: TGTGCCAGCAGCTCGGTGCGCACAGATACGCAGTATTTT.

This CDR3 reads CAWSRYRGRGEQYF. CDR3 nucleotide sequence: TGTGCCTGGAGTAGGTACAGGGGGCGAGGGGAGCAGTACTTC. The chain is built from TRBV30 and TRBJ2-7; 9 positions agree with TRBD1. Germline V gene lookup returns CDR1 GTSNPN and CDR2 SVGIG (reference sequence). Losses at the gene ends were 2 bases for V and 7 bases for J; bases not matched to a gene: 9. The CDR3 totals 14 residues.

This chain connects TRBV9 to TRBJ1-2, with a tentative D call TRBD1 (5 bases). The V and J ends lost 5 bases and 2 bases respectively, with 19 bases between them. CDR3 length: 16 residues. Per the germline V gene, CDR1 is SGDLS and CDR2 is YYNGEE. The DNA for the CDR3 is TGTGCCAGCAGTCATAGTACGGCAGGGCGGAACTATGGCTACACCTTC. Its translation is CASSHSTAGRNYGYTF.

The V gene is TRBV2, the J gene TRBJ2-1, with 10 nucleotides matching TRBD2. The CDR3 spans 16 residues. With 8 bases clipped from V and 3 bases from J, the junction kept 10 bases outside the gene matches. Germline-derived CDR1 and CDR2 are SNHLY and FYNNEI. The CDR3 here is CASSLSSGGFYNEQFF. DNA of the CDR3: TGTGCCAGCTCTCTGTCTAGCGGGGGATTCTACAATGAGCAGTTCTTC.

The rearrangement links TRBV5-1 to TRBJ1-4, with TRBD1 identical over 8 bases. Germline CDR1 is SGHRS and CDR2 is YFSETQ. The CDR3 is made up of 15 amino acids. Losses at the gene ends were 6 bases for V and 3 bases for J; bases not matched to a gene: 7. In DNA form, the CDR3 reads TGCGCCAGCACCCCAGGGGGCTCGGCTAATGAAAAACTGTTTTTT. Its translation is CASTPGGSANEKLFF.

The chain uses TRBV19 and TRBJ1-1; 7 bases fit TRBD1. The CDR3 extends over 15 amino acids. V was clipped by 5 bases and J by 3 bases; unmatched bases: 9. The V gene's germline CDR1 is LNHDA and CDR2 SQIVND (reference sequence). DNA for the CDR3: TGTGCCAGTAGTCTCGGGACAGCAAGGTACACTGAAGCTTTCTTT. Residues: CASSLGTARYTEAFF.

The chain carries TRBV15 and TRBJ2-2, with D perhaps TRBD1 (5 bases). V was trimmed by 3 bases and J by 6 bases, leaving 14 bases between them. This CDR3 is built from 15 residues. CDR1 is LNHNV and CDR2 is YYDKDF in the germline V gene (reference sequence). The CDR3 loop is CATSRVGALAGELFF. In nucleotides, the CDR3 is TGTGCCACCAGCAGGGTTGGGGCCCTGGCCGGGGAGCTGTTTTTT.

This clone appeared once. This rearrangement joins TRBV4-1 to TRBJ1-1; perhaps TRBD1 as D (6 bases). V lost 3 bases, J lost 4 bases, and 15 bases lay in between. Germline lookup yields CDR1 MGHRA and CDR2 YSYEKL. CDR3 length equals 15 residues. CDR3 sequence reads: CASSQALTGSTEAFF. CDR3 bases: TGCGCCAGCAGCCAGGCCCTTACAGGGAGCACTGAAGCTTTCTTT.

CDR3 region: CASSVGQVASYNSPLHF. The CDR3, as DNA: TGCGCCAGCAGTGTAGGACAGGTAGCGTCCTATAATTCACCCCTCCACTTT. The chain joins TRBV5-1 to TRBJ1-6, with 7 bases fitting TRBD1. CDR1 SGHRS and CDR2 YFSETQ come from the germline V gene. The CDR3 runs 17 residues. J lost 1 base, V lost 5 bases, and 9 bases had no gene match.

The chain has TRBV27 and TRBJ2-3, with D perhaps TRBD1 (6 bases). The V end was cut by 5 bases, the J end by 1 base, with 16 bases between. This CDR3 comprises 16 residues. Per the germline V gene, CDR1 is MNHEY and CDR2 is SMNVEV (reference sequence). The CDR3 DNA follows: TGTGCCAGCAGTCTCCGGACCGCAGGGGGCACAGATACGCAGTATTTT. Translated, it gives CASSLRTAGGTDTQYF.

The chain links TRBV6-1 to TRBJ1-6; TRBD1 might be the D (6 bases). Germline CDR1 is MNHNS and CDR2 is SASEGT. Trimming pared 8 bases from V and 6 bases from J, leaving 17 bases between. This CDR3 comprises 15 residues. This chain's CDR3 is CASLYPTGTNSPLHF. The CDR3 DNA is TGTGCCAGCCTGTACCCAACAGGGACTAATTCACCCCTCCACTTT.

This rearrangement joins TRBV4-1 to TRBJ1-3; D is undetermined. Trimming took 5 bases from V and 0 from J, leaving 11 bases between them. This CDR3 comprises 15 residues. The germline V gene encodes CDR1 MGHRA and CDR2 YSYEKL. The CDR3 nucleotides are TGCGCCAGCAGCTCCCGGGGAGTCTCTGGAAACACCATATATTTT. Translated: CASSSRGVSGNTIYF.

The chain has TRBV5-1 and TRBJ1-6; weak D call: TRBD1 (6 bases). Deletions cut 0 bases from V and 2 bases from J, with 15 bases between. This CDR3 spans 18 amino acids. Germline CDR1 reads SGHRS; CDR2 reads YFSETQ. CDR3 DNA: TGCGCCAGCAGCTTGGTACAGGGAGGGGACCCCTATAATTCACCCCTCCACTTT. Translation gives CASSLVQGGDPYNSPLHF.

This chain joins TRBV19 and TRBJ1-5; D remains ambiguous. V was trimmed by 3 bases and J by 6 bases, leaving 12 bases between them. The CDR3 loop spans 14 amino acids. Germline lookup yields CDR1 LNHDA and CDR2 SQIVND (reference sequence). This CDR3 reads CASSIGEGTQPQHF. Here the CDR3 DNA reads TGTGCCAGTAGTATTGGGGAGGGCACTCAGCCCCAGCATTTT.

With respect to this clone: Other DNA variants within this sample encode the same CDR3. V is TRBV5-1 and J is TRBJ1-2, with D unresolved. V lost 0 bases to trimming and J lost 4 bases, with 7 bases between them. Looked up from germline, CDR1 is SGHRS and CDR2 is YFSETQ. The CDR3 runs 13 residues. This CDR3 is CASSLGQSYGYTF. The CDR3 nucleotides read TGCGCCAGCAGCTTGGGGCAGTCCTATGGCTACACCTTC.

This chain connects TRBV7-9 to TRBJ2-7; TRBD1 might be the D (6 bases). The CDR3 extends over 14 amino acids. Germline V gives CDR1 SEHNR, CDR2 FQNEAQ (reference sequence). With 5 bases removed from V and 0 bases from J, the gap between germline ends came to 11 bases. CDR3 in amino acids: CASSDTGSSYEQYF. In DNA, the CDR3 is TGTGCCAGCAGCGACACAGGGAGCTCCTACGAGCAGTACTTC.

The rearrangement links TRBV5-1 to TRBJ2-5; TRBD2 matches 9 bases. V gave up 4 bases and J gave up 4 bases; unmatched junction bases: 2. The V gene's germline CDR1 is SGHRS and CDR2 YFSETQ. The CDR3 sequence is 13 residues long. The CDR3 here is CASSTLAGETQYF. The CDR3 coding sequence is TGCGCCAGCAGCACACTAGCGGGAGAGACCCAGTACTTC.

The CDR3 nucleotides read TGTGCTAGTGCCCTCCCCAGGGGATACACTGAAGCTTTCTTT. It codes for CASALPRGYTEAFF. The chain is built from TRBV12-5 and TRBJ1-1; tentatively, D is TRBD1 (6 bases). Looked up from germline, CDR1 is LGHNT and CDR2 is FRNRAP. V lost 7 bases to trimming and J lost 3 bases, with 15 bases between them. The CDR3 totals 14 residues.

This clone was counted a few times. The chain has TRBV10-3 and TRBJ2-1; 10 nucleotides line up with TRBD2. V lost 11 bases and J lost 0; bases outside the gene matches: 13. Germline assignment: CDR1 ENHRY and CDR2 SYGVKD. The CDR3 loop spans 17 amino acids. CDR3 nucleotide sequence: TGTGCCGTGGGGGATAGCGGGGGGTGGAGCTCCTACAATGAGCAGTTCTTC. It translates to CAVGDSGGWSSYNEQFF.

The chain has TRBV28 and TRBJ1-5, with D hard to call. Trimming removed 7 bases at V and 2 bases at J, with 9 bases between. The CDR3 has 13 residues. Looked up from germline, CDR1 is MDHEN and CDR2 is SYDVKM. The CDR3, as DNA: TGTGCCAGCAAGAGGATGGGCAATCAGCCCCAGCATTTT. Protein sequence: CASKRMGNQPQHF.

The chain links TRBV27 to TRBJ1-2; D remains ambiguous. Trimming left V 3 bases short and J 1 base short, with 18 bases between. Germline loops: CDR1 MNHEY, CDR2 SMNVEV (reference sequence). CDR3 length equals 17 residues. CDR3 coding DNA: TGTGCCAGCAGTTTTAGGGCCCTAACCGGGAGTAACTATGGCTACACCTTC. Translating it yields CASSFRALTGSNYGYTF.